These 9 T cell receptor beta chains came from one sample sequenced in a study of T-cell reconstitution after alpha-beta-depleted transplantation in children. Preparation of the TCRbeta library involved a method that used unique molecular identifiers. In TCRdb, the PCR reads were re-called with MiXCR into one record per CDR3 protein. The sample carries a few hundred thousand distinct CDR3 sequences, approximately 10% recorded once. The specimen comprised PBMCs from the stem cell graft donor, sampled from the stem cell graft. The receptor set was obtained from a human donor who donated a stem cell graft to a child with acute lymphoblastic leukemia.

This clonotype appeared a few times. The gene calls are TRBV3-1 and TRBJ2-7, with 7 bases that match TRBD1. The CDR3 contains 13 residues. The germline V gene has CDR1 LGHDT and CDR2 YNNKEL (reference sequence). Trimming at V came to 6 bases and at J to 6 bases, leaving 8 bases not matched to a gene. The DNA for the CDR3 is TGTGCCAGCAGTCTATCGGGACAGCGCGAGCAGTACTTC. This gives the protein CASSLSGQREQYF.

This clonotype showed up just a few times. V usage is TRBV20-1 and J usage is TRBJ1-5; D is possibly TRBD1 (6 bases). V lost 0 bases to trimming and J lost 6 bases, with 12 bases between them. Germline V lookup: CDR1 DFQATT, CDR2 SNEGSKA (reference sequence). This CDR3 comprises 14 residues. CDR3 bases: TGCAGTGCTAGAGAGGGGGGGCTCGGTCAGCCCCAGCATTTT. It yields the protein CSAREGGLGQPQHF.

This clonotype has more than one count but fewer than ten. Written as DNA, the CDR3 is TGTGCCAGCAGTGAACTAGCAAGGGAGCAGTACTTC. Protein product: CASSELAREQYF. The V and J genes are TRBV2 and TRBJ2-7, with a possible D match to TRBD2 (5 bases). Trimming removed 2 bases from V and 7 bases from J, with 9 bases in between. The CDR3 runs to 12 residues. Germline CDR1 reads SNHLY; CDR2 reads FYNNEI.

There are a few counts of this clonotype. This chain links TRBV7-9 with TRBJ2-1, with D possibly being TRBD1 (6 bases). V lost 5 bases, J lost 6 bases, and 11 bases lay in between. CDR3 length: 13 residues. CDR1 is SEHNR and CDR2 is FQNEAQ in the germline V gene (reference sequence). Written as DNA, the CDR3 is TGTGCCAGCAGCATACAACAGGGCAATGAGCAGTTCTTC. Its protein is CASSIQQGNEQFF.

J is TRBJ2-7 and V is TRBV12-3 or TRBV12-4, with a possible D match to TRBD2 (5 bases). Trimming left V 3 bases short and J 2 bases short, with 11 bases between. The CDR3 has 14 residues. CDR3 region: CASSFLDGTYEQYF. CDR3 in DNA: TGTGCCAGCAGTTTTCTGGACGGGACCTACGAGCAGTACTTC.

The sample holds a few counts of this clonotype. The chain uses TRBV20-1 and TRBJ2-5, with D uncertain. This CDR3 spans 14 amino acids. Germline lookup yields CDR1 DFQATT and CDR2 SNEGSKA (reference sequence). Deletions cut 5 bases from V and 2 bases from J, with 15 bases between. The CDR3 DNA reads as TGCAGTGCTCAGAAGTACGATCGTCAAGAGACCCAGTACTTC. Amino acid sequence: CSAQKYDRQETQYF.

In nucleotides, the CDR3 is TGCAGCGTCCTCCCGTATTGGGACACCACTCCCTACGAGCAGTACTTC. Translating it yields CSVLPYWDTTPYEQYF. This sequence joins TRBV29-1 and TRBJ2-7; D might be TRBD1 (6 bases). The germline gives CDR1 SQVTM, CDR2 ANQGSEA. V was clipped by 6 bases and J by 2 bases, with 23 bases between them. This CDR3 contains 16 residues.

The sample holds many counts of this clonotype. The chain employs TRBV20-1 and TRBJ2-3, with TRBD1 identical over 8 bases. The V gene end was trimmed by 8 bases and the J gene end by 3 bases; junction bases not matched to a gene: 10. Germline V CDR1 and CDR2: DFQATT, SNEGSKA (reference sequence). CDR3 length equals 14 residues. In DNA form, the CDR3 reads TGCAGTCTGATGGACAGGGTGTATACAGATACGCAGTATTTT. Amino acid sequence: CSLMDRVYTDTQYF.

This clonotype has ten or more counts. The CDR3 nucleotides are TGTGCCAGCAGAGGGTTAGTGGGGTTATACAATGAGCAGTTCTTC. It specifies CASRGLVGLYNEQFF. This chain joins TRBV7-2 and TRBJ2-1; D remains ambiguous. This CDR3 spans 15 amino acids. The V gene lost 6 bases and the J gene lost 4 bases, with 16 bases spanning the gap. CDR1 and CDR2 (germline): SGHTA, FQGNSA.